The clone carrying this T cell receptor beta chain was recorded many times. Using its own MiXCR run on the 5' RACE reads, TCRdb lists one record per CDR3 protein. This table holds some 50,000 distinct CDR3 sequences, over 9.5% found once. This record belongs to a study of early T cells in non-severe SARS-CoV-2 infection. This CDR3 is 14 amino acids long. V shed 1 base and J shed 1 base, with 7 bases lying between them. Germline V gives CDR1 SGHTA, CDR2 FQGNSA. The rearrangement links TRBV7-2 to TRBJ1-1; no firm D call. Sequencing used whole blood. The TCR was taken from an adult who was a healthcare worker with PCR-confirmed SARS-CoV-2 infection or an uninfected control (not recorded which). The chain's CDR3 is CASSLGAGNTEAFF. The CDR3 nucleotides read TGTGCCAGCAGCTTAGGCGCGGGGAACACTGAAGCTTTCTTT.